This T cell receptor (beta chain) was sequenced in a study of T cell responses to AZD1222 COVID-19 vaccine. Study details: Both about-4-week and about-12-week second-dose recipients were combined.

Whole-study findings and limits: Baseline seropositivity occurred in only six AZD1222 recipients.

CDR3 length equals 15 residues. Trimming left V 0 bases short and J 3 bases short, with 10 bases between. TCRdb's table, derived via immunoSEQ multiplex PCR, lists solely in-frame clones and lacks some. This table has roughly 120,000 clones, almost 90% appearing once. About this clone: Its matching antigen is unknown.

The TCR comes from an adult in good health. The genes are TRBV5-3 and TRBJ1-3; D call uncertain. TRBV5-3 falls under the ORF class, with uncertain function. Sequencing used peripheral blood, obtained on day 0 of AZD1222 vaccination. The CDR3 DNA reads as TGTGCCAGAAGCTTGGTAGGCGGGAATGGAAACACCATATATTTT. Translated: CARSLVGGNGNTIYF.